This TCR beta chain was identified in a study of shared clonotypes between healthy human individuals. Study in general: The donor pool was made up of two women and three men aged 18 to 49.

As for this clone: The antigen is undetermined.

Study results and limitations: Clonotypes shared by all four sorted-subset donors had higher generation probabilities than non-shared clonotypes.

The trim removed 4 bases at V and 6 bases at J, leaving 4 bases unmatched. CDR1 and CDR2 (germline): SQVTM, ANQGSEA. This CDR3 region has 14 residues. Clones were sequenced by immunoSEQ multiplex PCR, and TCRdb holds only the in-frame ones, with some missing. Among 2 million to 2.5 million clones listed, approximately 96% were seen once. Sequencing input: naive CD4+ T cells sorted from blood. Subset specified: CD45RA+ positively selected. This TCR derives from a man between 18 and 29 years old in good health. The chain couples TRBV29-1 to TRBJ2-1; 12 positions match TRBD2. CDR3: CSVVGLAGFNEQFF. CDR3 DNA: TGCAGCGTTGTAGGACTAGCGGGATTCAATGAGCAGTTCTTC.